These T cell receptor beta chains were read from a single sample in a study of CD8+CD57+ T cells in acquired aplastic anemia. TCRdb itself ran the reads through MiXCR, one entry per CDR3 protein. The table shows approximately 300,000 distinct CDR3 sequences, with under 60% occurring only once. Sequencing was done on a sample of sorted CD4+, CD8+, or CD8+CD57+ T cells (not recorded which) from PBMCs. These receptors all stem from a human donor with aplastic anemia. CDR3s include the opening cysteine and the closing phenylalanine or tryptophan. D genes are given only for firm matches. A clone size is listed for some rows: how often the clone was seen (once, few, many), or a class if it is expanded.

size	J	V	D	CDR3	DNA
-	TRBJ2-5	TRBV2	TRBD2	CASSSLLAVGETQYF	TGTGCCAGCAGTTCACTACTAGCGGTTGGGGAGACCCAGTACTTC
-	TRBJ2-7	TRBV5-4	TRBD2	CASSRGLAGGYEQYF	TGTGCCAGCAGCCGGGGGCTAGCGGGGGGCTACGAGCAGTACTTC
-	TRBJ2-7	TRBV5-1	TRBD2	CASSLLADYEQYF	TGCGCCAGCAGCCTACTAGCGGACTACGAGCAGTACTTC
-	TRBJ2-3	TRBV7-9	TRBD2	CASSLTSGSGADTQYF	TGTGCCAGCAGCCTGACTAGCGGGAGCGGGGCAGATACGCAGTATTTT
many	TRBJ2-2	TRBV7-8	TRBD2	CASRTSGSTRTGELFF	TGTGCCAGCAGAACTAGCGGGAGTACCCGAACCGGGGAGCTGTTTTTT
-	TRBJ2-7	TRBV20-1	TRBD2	CSARSGGSYEQYF	TGCAGTGCTAGAAGCGGGGGGTCCTACGAGCAGTACTTC
once	TRBJ2-5	TRBV29-1	-	CSVVPGRAQETQYF	TGCAGCGTGGTCCCGGGACGGGCCCAAGAGACCCAGTACTTC
-	TRBJ2-3	TRBV27	TRBD2	CAALGGFQDTQYF	TGTGCCGCGTTGGGAGGGTTTCAAGATACGCAGTATTTT
few	TRBJ2-5	TRBV11-2	-	CAGSLPGVGQETRYF	TGTGCCGGCAGCTTACCAGGGGTAGGGCAAGAGACCCGGTACTTC
many	TRBJ1-3	TRBV20-1	-	CSAKIGVGNTIYF	TGCAGTGCCAAAATAGGGGTTGGAAACACCATATATTTT
-	TRBJ1-6	TRBV12-3/TRBV12-4	-	CASSLGRTTYSPLHF	TGTGCCAGCAGTTTAGGGAGGACGACCTATTCACCCCTCCACTTT
many	TRBJ2-2	TRBV5-1	TRBD2	CASSLLAGETGELFF	TGCGCCAGCAGCTTACTAGCGGGGGAAACCGGGGAGCTGTTTTTT
-	TRBJ2-7	TRBV12-3/TRBV12-4	-	CASSTGRYEQYF	TGTGCCAGCAGCACGGGACGCTACGAGCAGTACTTC
-	TRBJ1-2	TRBV29-1	TRBD1	CSVWPGTGVSNYGYTF	TGCAGCGTGTGGCCCGGGACAGGGGTGTCTAACTATGGCTACACCTTC
once	TRBJ1-4	TRBV5-1	-	CASSRNGIGEKLFF	TGCGCCAGCAGCCGGAATGGAATAGGTGAAAAACTGTTTTTT
-	TRBJ1-2	TRBV5-4	-	CASSQDQSHGYTF	TGTGCCAGCAGCCAAGATCAGAGTCATGGCTACACCTTC
-	TRBJ1-6	TRBV12-5	-	CASGRSGNLHF	TGTGCTAGTGGCCGGAGCGGGAATCTCCACTTT
-	TRBJ1-3	TRBV7-8	-	CASSLRGVSPGNTIYF	TGTGCCAGCAGCCTTCGCGGAGTCTCCCCTGGAAACACCATATATTTT
-	TRBJ2-1	TRBV20-1	-	CSASEGPYNEQFF	TGCAGTGCTAGTGAGGGGCCATACAATGAGCAGTTCTTT
many	TRBJ2-7	TRBV4-1	-	CASSQGHSGAYEQYF	TGCGCCAGCAGCCAAGGTCATAGCGGAGCTTACGAGCAGTACTTC
many	TRBJ1-1	TRBV6-1	-	CASSETGRNTEAFF	TGTGCCAGCAGTGAGACAGGCCGGAACACTGAAGCTTTCTTT
-	TRBJ2-7	TRBV20-1	TRBD1	CSARGTGSYEQYF	TGCAGTGCTAGAGGGACAGGTTCCTACGAGCAGTACTTC